This entry features one T cell receptor beta chain sequence. Its antigen is undetermined. Sequenced by immunoSEQ multiplex PCR; TCRdb stores in-frame clones only, minus some. In the table there are around 25,000 clones, 75% to 90% of which are singletons. This record comes from a study of graft-versus-host responses after intestinal transplantation. Overall study: Every recipient underwent anti-thymocyte globulin induction, then tacrolimus and steroids for two to four years.

This CDR3 is built from 14 residues. From germline, CDR1 is SNHLY and CDR2 FYNNEI. Germline trimming cut 7 bases from V and 4 bases from J; bases unmatched to any gene: 5. Study observations and caveats: Early post-transplant HvG declines showed an association with peak circulating GvH clone levels. Investigators detected GvH clones in recipient marrow, with some emerging earlier in ileum or blood. Graft-donor T cell macrochimerism in patients accompanied high graft-versus-host to host-versus-graft clonal ratios in allografts.

The TCR sequence derives from a human patient who received an intestinal transplant, so some T cells may come from the graft donor. J is TRBJ2-2 and V is TRBV2; 8 nucleotides match TRBD2. Specimen: PBMCs, collected about 27 days after intestinal transplant. CDR3 in amino acids: CASTGLGVTGELFF. In DNA, the CDR3 is TGTGCCAGCACGGGACTAGGGGTCACCGGGGAGCTGTTTTTT. Based on the CDR3 plus reference TRBV2 and TRBJ2-2, the full variable domain is EPEVTQTPSHQVTQMGQEVILRCVPISNHLYFYWYRQILGQKVEFLVSFYNNEISEKSEIFDDQFSVERPDGSNFTLKIRSTKLEDSAMYFCASTGLGVTGELFFGEGSRLTVL.